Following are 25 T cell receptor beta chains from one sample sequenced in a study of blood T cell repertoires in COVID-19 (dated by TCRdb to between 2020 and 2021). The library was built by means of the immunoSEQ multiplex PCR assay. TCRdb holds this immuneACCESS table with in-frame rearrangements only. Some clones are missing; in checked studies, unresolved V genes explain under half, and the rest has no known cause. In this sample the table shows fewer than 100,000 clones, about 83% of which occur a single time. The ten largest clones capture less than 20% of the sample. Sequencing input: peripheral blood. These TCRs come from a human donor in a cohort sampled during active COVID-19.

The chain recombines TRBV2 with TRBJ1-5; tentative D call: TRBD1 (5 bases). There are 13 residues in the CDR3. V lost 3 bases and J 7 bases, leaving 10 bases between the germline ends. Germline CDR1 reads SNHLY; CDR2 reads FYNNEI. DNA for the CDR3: TGTGCCAGCAGTGACGGCAGGGCGCAGCCCCAGCATTTT. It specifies CASSDGRAQPQHF.

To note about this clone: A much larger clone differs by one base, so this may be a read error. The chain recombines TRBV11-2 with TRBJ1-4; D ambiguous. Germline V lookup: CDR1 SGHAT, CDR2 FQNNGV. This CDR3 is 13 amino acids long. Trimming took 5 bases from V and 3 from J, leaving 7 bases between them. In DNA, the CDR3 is TGTGCCAGCAGCAGGGAGGCTAATGAAAAACTGTTTTTT. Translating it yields CASSREANEKLFF.

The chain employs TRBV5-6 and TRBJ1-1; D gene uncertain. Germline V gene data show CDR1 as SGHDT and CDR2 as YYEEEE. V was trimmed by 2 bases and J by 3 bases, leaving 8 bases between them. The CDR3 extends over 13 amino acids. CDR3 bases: TGTGCCAGCAGCTTACGGACTCACACTGAAGCTTTCTTT. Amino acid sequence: CASSLRTHTEAFF. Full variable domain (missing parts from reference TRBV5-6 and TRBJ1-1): DAGVTQSPTHLIKTRGQQVTLRCSPKSGHDTVSWYQQALGQGPQFIFQYYEEEERQRGNFPDRFSGHQFPNYSSELNVNALLLGDSALYLCASSLRTHTEAFFGQGTRLTVV.

CDR3 sequence: CATSFAGPNNEQFF. CDR3 bases: TGTGCCACCAGTTTCGCGGGACCTAACAATGAGCAGTTCTTC. V usage is TRBV24-1 and J usage is TRBJ2-1; TRBD2 might be the D (6 bases). This CDR3 has 14 residues. Trimming stripped 6 bases from V and 5 bases from J, with 13 bases between. CDR1 and CDR2 (germline): KGHDR, SFDVKD.

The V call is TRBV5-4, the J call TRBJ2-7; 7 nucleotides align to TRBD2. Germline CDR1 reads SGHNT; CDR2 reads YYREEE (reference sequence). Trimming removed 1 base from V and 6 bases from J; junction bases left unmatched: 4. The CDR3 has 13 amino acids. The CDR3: CASSLLGGGEQYF. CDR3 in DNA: TGTGCCAGCAGCTTGTTGGGGGGGGGCGAGCAGTACTTC.

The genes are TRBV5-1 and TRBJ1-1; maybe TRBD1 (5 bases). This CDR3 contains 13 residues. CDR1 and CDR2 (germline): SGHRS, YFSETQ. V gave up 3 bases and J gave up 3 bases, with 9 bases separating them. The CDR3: CASSSPGDTEAFF. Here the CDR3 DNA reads TGCGCCAGCAGCTCTCCGGGGGACACTGAAGCTTTCTTT.

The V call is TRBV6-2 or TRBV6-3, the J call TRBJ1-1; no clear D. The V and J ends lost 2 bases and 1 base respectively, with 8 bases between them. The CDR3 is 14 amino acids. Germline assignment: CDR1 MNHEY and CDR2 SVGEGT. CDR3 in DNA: TGTGCCAGCAGTTACGTACAATCGAACACTGAAGCTTTCTTT. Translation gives CASSYVQSNTEAFF.

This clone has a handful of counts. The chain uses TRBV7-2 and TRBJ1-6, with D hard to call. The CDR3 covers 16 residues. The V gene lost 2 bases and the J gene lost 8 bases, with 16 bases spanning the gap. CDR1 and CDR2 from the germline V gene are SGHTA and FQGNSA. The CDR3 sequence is CASSLWASFLDSPLHF. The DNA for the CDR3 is TGTGCCAGCAGCTTATGGGCTTCCTTTTTGGATTCACCCCTCCACTTT. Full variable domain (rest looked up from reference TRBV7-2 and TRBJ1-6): GAGVSQSPSNKVTEKGKDVELRCDPISGHTALYWYRQSLGQGLEFLIYFQGNSAPDKSGLPSDRFSAERTGGSVSTLTIQRTQQEDSAVYLCASSLWASFLDSPLHFGNGTRLTVT.

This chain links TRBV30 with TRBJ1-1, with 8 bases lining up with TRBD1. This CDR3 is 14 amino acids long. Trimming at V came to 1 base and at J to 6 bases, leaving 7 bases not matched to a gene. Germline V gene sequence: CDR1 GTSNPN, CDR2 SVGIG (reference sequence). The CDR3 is CAWSGPGQGAEAFF. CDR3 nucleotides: TGTGCCTGGAGTGGACCCGGACAGGGAGCTGAAGCTTTCTTT.

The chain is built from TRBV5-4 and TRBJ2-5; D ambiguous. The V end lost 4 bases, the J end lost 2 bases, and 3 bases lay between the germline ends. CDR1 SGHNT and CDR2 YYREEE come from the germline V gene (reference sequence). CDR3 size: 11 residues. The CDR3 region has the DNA TGTGCCAGCAGCATACAAGAGACCCAGTACTTC. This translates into CASSIQETQYF.

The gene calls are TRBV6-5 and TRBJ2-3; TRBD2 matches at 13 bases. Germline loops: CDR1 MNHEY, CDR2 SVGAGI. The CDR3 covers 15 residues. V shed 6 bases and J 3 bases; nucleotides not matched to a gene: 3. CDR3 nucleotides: TGTGCCAGCAGAACGGGACTAGCGGGGACAGATACGCAGTATTTT. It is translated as CASRTGLAGTDTQYF.

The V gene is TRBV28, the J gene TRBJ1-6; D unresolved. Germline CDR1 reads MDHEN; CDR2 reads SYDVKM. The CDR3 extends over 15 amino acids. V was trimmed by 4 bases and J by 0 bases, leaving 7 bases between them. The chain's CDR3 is CASSYASSYNSPLHF. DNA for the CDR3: TGTGCCAGCAGTTACGCCAGCTCCTATAATTCACCCCTCCACTTT.

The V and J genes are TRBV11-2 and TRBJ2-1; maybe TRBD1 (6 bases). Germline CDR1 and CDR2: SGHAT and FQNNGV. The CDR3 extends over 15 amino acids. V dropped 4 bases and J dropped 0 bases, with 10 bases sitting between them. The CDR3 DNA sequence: TGTGCCAGCAGCTATACAGGGAGCTCCTACAATGAGCAGTTCTTC. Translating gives CASSYTGSSYNEQFF.

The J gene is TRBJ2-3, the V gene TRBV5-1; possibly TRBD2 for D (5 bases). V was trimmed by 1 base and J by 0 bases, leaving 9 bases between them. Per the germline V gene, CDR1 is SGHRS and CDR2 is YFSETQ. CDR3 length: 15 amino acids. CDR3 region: CASSLKTGSTDTQYF. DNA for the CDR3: TGCGCCAGCAGCTTGAAAACGGGGAGCACAGATACGCAGTATTTT.

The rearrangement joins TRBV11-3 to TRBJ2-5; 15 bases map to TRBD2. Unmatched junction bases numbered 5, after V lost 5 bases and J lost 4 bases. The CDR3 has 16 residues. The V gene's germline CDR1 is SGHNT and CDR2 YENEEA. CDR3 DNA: TGTGCCAGCAGCGCGAGGACTAGCGGGGGGGCAGAGACCCAGTACTTC. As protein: CASSARTSGGAETQYF.

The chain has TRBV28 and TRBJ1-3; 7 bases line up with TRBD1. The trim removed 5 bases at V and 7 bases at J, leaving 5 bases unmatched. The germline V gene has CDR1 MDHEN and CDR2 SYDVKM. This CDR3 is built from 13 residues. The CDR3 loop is CASSLPQGNTIYF. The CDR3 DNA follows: TGTGCCAGCAGTCTCCCACAGGGGAACACCATATATTTT.

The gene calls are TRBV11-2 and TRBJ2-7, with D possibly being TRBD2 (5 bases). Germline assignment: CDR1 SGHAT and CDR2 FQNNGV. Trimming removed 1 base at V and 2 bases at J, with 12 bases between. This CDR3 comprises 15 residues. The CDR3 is CASSLARYGAYEQYF. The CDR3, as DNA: TGTGCCAGCAGCTTAGCGAGGTACGGGGCCTACGAGCAGTACTTC.

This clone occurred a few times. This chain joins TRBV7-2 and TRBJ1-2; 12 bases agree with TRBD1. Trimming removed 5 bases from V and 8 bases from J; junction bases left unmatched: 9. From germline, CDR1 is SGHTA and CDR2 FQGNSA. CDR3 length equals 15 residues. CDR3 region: CASSAGTGGLGGYTF. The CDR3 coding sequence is TGTGCCAGCAGCGCTGGGACAGGGGGCCTCGGCGGCTACACCTTC.

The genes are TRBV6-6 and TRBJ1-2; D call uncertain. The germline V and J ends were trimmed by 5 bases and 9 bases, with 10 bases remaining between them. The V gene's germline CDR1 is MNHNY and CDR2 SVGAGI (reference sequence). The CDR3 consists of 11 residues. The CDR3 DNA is TGTGCCAGCAGTCATTCGGAGAGCTACACCTTC. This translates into CASSHSESYTF.

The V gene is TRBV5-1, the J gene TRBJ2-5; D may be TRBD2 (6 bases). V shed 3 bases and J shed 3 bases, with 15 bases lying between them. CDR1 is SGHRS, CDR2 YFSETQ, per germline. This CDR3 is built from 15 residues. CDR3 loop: CASSSGWTGEETQYF. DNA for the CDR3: TGCGCCAGCAGCTCGGGGTGGACGGGAGAAGAGACCCAGTACTTC.

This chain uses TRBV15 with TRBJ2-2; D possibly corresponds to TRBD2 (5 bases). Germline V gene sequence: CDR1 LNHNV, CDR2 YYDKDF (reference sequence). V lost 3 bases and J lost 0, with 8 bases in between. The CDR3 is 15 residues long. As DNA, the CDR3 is TGTGCCACCAGCAGCCAGCGGACGAACACCGGGGAGCTGTTTTTT. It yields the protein CATSSQRTNTGELFF.

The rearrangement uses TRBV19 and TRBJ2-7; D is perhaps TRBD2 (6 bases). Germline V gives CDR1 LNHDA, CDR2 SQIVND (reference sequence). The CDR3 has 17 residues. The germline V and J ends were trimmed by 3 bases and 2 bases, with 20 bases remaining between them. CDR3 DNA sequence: TGTGCCAGTAGTATCGGGGTTTGGGAGCGGGTACCCTACGAGCAGTACTTC. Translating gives CASSIGVWERVPYEQYF.

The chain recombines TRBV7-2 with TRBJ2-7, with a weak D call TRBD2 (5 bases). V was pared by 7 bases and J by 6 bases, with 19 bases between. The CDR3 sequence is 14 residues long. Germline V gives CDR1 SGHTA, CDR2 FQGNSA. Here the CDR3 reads CASILHGEVGEQYF. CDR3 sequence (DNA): TGTGCCAGCATCCTCCACGGGGAAGTGGGCGAGCAGTACTTC.

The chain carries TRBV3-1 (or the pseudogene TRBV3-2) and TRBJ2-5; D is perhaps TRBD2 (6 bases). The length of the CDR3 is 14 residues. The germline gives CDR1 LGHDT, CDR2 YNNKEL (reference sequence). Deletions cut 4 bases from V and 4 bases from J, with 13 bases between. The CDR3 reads CASSPTSARETQYF. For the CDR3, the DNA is TGTGCCAGCAGCCCGACTAGTGCCCGAGAGACCCAGTACTTC.

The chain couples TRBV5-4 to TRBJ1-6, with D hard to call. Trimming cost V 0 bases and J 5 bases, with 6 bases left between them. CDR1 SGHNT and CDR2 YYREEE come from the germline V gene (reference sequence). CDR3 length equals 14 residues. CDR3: CASSLAGNNSPLHF. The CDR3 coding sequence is TGTGCCAGCAGCTTGGCAGGAAATAATTCACCCCTCCACTTT.